This paragraph covers one T cell receptor beta chain sequence. Antigen: not known. This entry comes from a study of cytomegalovirus exposure and HLA in healthy donors. Findings and limits, study-wide: In an earlier analysis, about 87% or about 30%: the productive usage of most TCR beta V segments. It was reported that the classifier diagnosed cytomegalovirus status with high specificity and sensitivity in both the original and validation cohorts. A highly shared variant cluster was judged a likely technical artifact.

This CDR3 spans 13 amino acids. Germline V gives CDR1 MNHEY, CDR2 SVGAGI. Trimming removed 2 bases from V and 2 bases from J, with 7 bases in between. The PCR used 60 Vbeta and 13 Jbeta primers. TCRdb's table, derived via immunoSEQ multiplex PCR, lists solely in-frame clones and lacks some. The sample has more than 95,000 clones, 60% to 80% seen once. This chain links TRBV6-5 with TRBJ2-7, with a possible D match to TRBD1 (5 bases). The sequencing sample was made of PBMCs. The clonotype was recovered from a man between 50 and 59 years old in good health and CMV-seropositive. In DNA, the CDR3 is TGTGCCAGCAGTTACAAGGGGACCTACGAGCAGTACTTC. It codes for CASSYKGTYEQYF.